These T cell receptor beta chains were read from a single sample in a study of cytomegalovirus exposure and HLA in healthy donors. Sequencing was performed with immunoSEQ multiplex PCR; in TCRdb, only in-frame clones are kept and a portion is missing. The sample has 160,000 or so clones, less than 90% seen once; the top ten hold over 1.5%. The sample comprised PBMCs. The origin of the receptors is a woman between 18 and 29 years old in good health and CMV-seronegative. CDR3s include the opening cysteine and the closing phenylalanine or tryptophan. A D gene is named only where the DNA matches it firmly. Expanded clones get a size class; other rows say once, few or many, or leave the size out.

>-|TRBJ2-7|TRBV7-9|16|-
CASSSLGGAPRRVQYF
TGTGCCAGCAGCTCCCTGGGGGGGGCCCCCCGACGTGTGCAGTACTTC
>-|TRBJ1-1|TRBV19|17|-
CASTGRSREEWDTEAFF
TGTGCCAGTACGGGCCGAAGCAGGGAGGAATGGGACACTGAAGCTTTCTTT
>-|TRBJ2-6|TRBV4-1|14|TRBD2
CASSKREGANVLTF
TGCGCCAGCAGCAAGCGGGAAGGGGCCAACGTCCTGACTTTC
>-|TRBJ2-7|TRBV10-3|13|-
CAISESDPGHRGF
TGTGCCATCAGTGAGTCGGACCCGGGACACCGGGGTTTC
>-|TRBJ2-5|TRBV9|14|TRBD1
CASSVGTGLETQYF
TGTGCCAGCAGCGTAGGGACAGGGCTTGAGACCCAGTACTTC
>-|TRBJ1-2|TRBV6-5|14|TRBD1
CASRGGAGGFAYTF
TGTGCCAGCAGGGGCGGCGCAGGGGGGTTTGCGTACACCTTC
>once|TRBJ1-1|TRBV19|15|TRBD1
CASSVTGALNTEAFF
TGTGCCAGTAGTGTGACAGGGGCCTTGAACACTGAAGCTTTCTTT
>-|TRBJ2-2|TRBV13|13|-
CASSLSGTGELFF
TGTGCCAGCAGCCTTAGCGGCACCGGGGAGCTGTTTTTT
>-|TRBJ2-1|TRBV9|15|TRBD2
CASSVVAGENNEQFF
TGTGCCAGCAGCGTAGTAGCGGGAGAGAACAATGAGCAGTTCTTC
>-|TRBJ1-6|TRBV5-1|16|-
CASSSEGTRLNSPLHF
TGCGCCAGCAGCTCGGAAGGGACAAGGCTAAATTCACCCCTCCACTTT
>-|TRBJ2-5|TRBV11-2|12|-
CASMHPLYGQYF
TGTGCCAGCATGCACCCGTTGTACGGGCAGTACTTC
>-|TRBJ2-7|TRBV6-6|14|TRBD2
CASSYPGRAGEQYF
TGTGCCAGCAGTTACCCCGGGAGGGCCGGGGAGCAGTACTTC
>-|TRBJ2-7|TRBV30|13|TRBD1
CAGNRDSTYEQYF
TGTGCCGGCAACCGGGACAGTACCTACGAGCAGTACTTC
>-|TRBJ1-1|TRBV28|15|-
CASSLGKRGNTEAFF
TGTGCCAGCAGTTTAGGGAAAAGGGGGAACACTGAAGCTTTCTTT
>few|TRBJ1-3|TRBV11-2|14|-
CASSLDPKGNTIYF
TGTGCCAGCAGCTTAGATCCTAAGGGAAACACCATATATTTT
>few|TRBJ1-1|TRBV5-1|15|TRBD1
CASSSRGQMNTEAFF
TGCGCCAGCAGCTCACGGGGACAGATGAACACTGAAGCTTTCTTT
>-|TRBJ2-7|TRBV7-9|15|TRBD1
CASSGGDRGTYEQYF
TGTGCCAGCAGCGGCGGGGACAGGGGGACCTACGAGCAGTACTTC
>-|TRBJ2-2|TRBV6-5|15|TRBD1
CASSVRQGITGELFF
TGTGCCAGCAGTGTACGACAGGGGATCACCGGGGAGCTGTTTTTT
>once|TRBJ1-1|TRBV19|13|-
CASSIVTPEGAFF
TGTGCCAGTAGTATAGTGACCCCCGAGGGAGCTTTCTTT
>-|TRBJ2-2|TRBV6-4|14|-
CASSADLEAGELFF
TGTGCCAGCAGTGCAGACTTGGAGGCCGGGGAGCTGTTTTTT
>-|TRBJ2-4|TRBV13|15|-
CASSSRTVAKNIQYF
TGTGCCAGCAGCTCCCGGACAGTAGCCAAAAACATTCAGTACTTC
>-|TRBJ1-5|TRBV11-2|16|-
CASSLLYRDSNQPQHF
TGTGCCAGCAGCTTACTATACAGGGATAGCAATCAGCCCCAGCATTTT
>once|TRBJ1-5|TRBV4-1|16|-
CASSQVTAGGNQPQHF
TGCGCCAGCAGCCAAGTGACCGCTGGGGGGAATCAGCCCCAGCATTTT
>-|TRBJ2-7|TRBV7-2|15|-
CASSLELTVSYEQYF
TGTGCCAGCAGCTTAGAGCTGACTGTCTCCTACGAGCAGTACTTC
>-|TRBJ2-7|TRBV6-1|19|TRBD2
CASSEATSGSWAGSYEQYF
TGTGCCAGCAGTGAAGCGACTAGCGGGAGTTGGGCCGGTTCCTACGAGCAGTACTTC
>few|TRBJ1-2|TRBV30|13|-
CAWGGGGTGGYTF
TGTGCCTGGGGGGGCGGGGGGACTGGCGGCTACACCTTC
>few|TRBJ1-3|TRBV7-2|16|TRBD1
CASSPQQGAPGNTIYF
TGTGCCAGCAGCCCCCAGCAGGGGGCCCCTGGAAACACCATATATTTT
>-|TRBJ1-2|TRBV6-5|14|-
CASSYNGPNYGYPF
TGTGCCAGCAGTTACAACGGTCCTAACTATGGCTACCCCTTC
>-|TRBJ2-5|TRBV27|14|TRBD1
CASSLRDSKETQYF
TGTGCCAGCAGCCTCCGGGACAGCAAAGAGACCCAGTACTTC
>-|TRBJ2-7|TRBV19|14|TRBD1
CASSPGQGTYEQYF
TGTGCCAGTAGCCCGGGACAGGGAACCTACGAGCAGTACTTC
>-|TRBJ2-2|TRBV15|17|TRBD2
CATSSTAGTSSTGELFF
TGTGCCACCAGCAGTACCGCCGGGACTAGCTCTACCGGGGAGCTGTTTTTT
>-|TRBJ1-1|TRBV5-1|15|-
CASSPRSGGNTEAFF
TGCGCCAGCAGCCCGAGATCAGGAGGAAACACTGAAGCTTTCTTT
>-|TRBJ2-5|TRBV7-2|15|-
CASSLVWLAEETQYF
TGTGCCAGCAGCTTAGTTTGGCTAGCTGAAGAGACCCAGTACTTC
>-|TRBJ2-2|TRBV28|14|TRBD2
CASRASGATGELFF
TGTGCCAGCAGGGCCAGCGGGGCCACCGGGGAGCTGTTTTTT
>-|TRBJ2-3|TRBV27|15|-
CASSFGLANLDTQYF
TGTGCCAGCAGTTTCGGGCTAGCCAATTTAGATACGCAGTATTTT
>-|TRBJ2-7|TRBV7-8|13|-
CASSLVQIHEQYF
TGTGCCAGCAGCTTAGTACAGATCCACGAGCAGTACTTC
>-|TRBJ2-5|TRBV4-1|17|-
CASSQEGAGLGVETQYF
TGCGCCAGCAGCCAAGAAGGGGCGGGATTGGGTGTGGAGACCCAGTACTTC
>-|TRBJ1-3|TRBV19|14|-
CASSTRDSGNTIYF
TGTGCCAGTAGTACCCGAGACTCTGGAAACACCATATATTTT
>-|TRBJ2-1|TRBV18|16|TRBD2
CASSPGGTSGTHEQFF
TGTGCCAGCTCACCGGGAGGAACTAGCGGGACCCATGAGCAGTTCTTC
>few|TRBJ2-5|TRBV13|17|TRBD2
CASSPGAGTNGQETQYF
TGTGCCAGCAGCCCCGGGGCCGGGACTAACGGGCAAGAGACCCAGTACTTC
>-|TRBJ2-5|TRBV9|15|TRBD2
CASSVGAGGSETQYF
TGTGCCAGCAGCGTAGGAGCGGGGGGGAGCGAGACCCAGTACTTC
>-|TRBJ1-1|TRBV11-2|16|TRBD1
CASSAAGTGVNTEAFF
TGTGCCAGCAGCGCAGCCGGGACAGGGGTTAACACTGAAGCTTTCTTT
>-|TRBJ2-2|TRBV29-1|14|TRBD1
CSVVRDRTTGELFF
TGCAGCGTTGTGAGGGACAGGACCACCGGGGAGCTGTTTTTT
>-|TRBJ2-1|TRBV11-3|14|-
CASSRGRGYNEQFF
TGTGCCAGCAGTCGCGGCAGGGGATACAATGAGCAGTTCTTC
>-|TRBJ1-2|TRBV7-9|12|-
CASSPRAYGYTF
TGTGCCAGCAGCCCCCGAGCCTATGGCTACACCTTC
>-|TRBJ2-7|TRBV30|14|-
CAWGPNTGPYEQYF
TGTGCCTGGGGCCCGAACACAGGTCCCTACGAGCAGTACTTC
>-|TRBJ1-1|TRBV2|13|TRBD1
CASGDQGAAEAFF
TGTGCCAGCGGCGACCAGGGGGCCGCTGAAGCTTTCTTT